This T cell receptor (beta chain) is from a study of cytomegalovirus exposure and HLA in healthy donors. Study context: Early release data held 75 million to 100 million unique TCRs from HLA-typed donors.

Researchers ran the PCR with 60 Vbeta and 13 Jbeta primers. TCRdb keeps only in-frame clones here, not all; method: immunoSEQ multiplex PCR. The sample consists of about 150,000 clones, 70% to 80% of them appearing once. The CDR3 sequence is 20 residues long. Germline V CDR1 and CDR2: SGHRS, YFSETQ. The V gene end was trimmed by 1 base and the J gene end by 1 base; junction bases not matched to a gene: 8. The receptor comes from a man younger than 45 in good health and CMV-seronegative. Material for sequencing was PBMCs. The chain combines TRBV5-1 with TRBJ2-1; 16 bases map to TRBD2. The CDR3 nucleotides are TGCGCCAGCAGCTTGCTCGGGGGACTAGCGGGGGGGCGGTCCTACAATGAGCAGTTCTTC. It codes for CASSLLGGLAGGRSYNEQFF.